This T cell receptor (beta chain) was found in a study of cytomegalovirus exposure and HLA in healthy donors. General observations from the study: Most subjects had HLA-A and HLA-B alleles reportedly predicted accurately by TCR beta sequences.

The PCR had 60 Vbeta and 13 Jbeta primers. Clones were read by immunoSEQ multiplex PCR, and TCRdb kept only the in-frame ones, dropping some. The sample has more than 140,000 clones; the top ten hold 2% to 2.5%. V was pared by 7 bases and J by 1 base, with 10 bases between. Germline V lookup: CDR1 SGDLS, CDR2 YYNGEE. The CDR3 is 13 amino acids. A note on this clone: Its antigen is as yet unknown.

This TCR was sampled from a woman in her late teens or twenties in good health and CMV-seronegative. The sequencing input was PBMCs. This chain connects TRBV9 to TRBJ2-3, with TRBD2 as a possible D gene (5 bases). In nucleotides, the CDR3 is TGTGCCAGCGGAGAGGAGGGCACAGATACGCAGTATTTT. Translating it yields CASGEEGTDTQYF.